A single sample is the source of the 30 T cell receptor beta chains below, sequenced in a study of beta chain features in type 1 diabetes. Study findings and constraints: The study found moderately but significantly shorter TCRB CDR3s in all four CD4+ subsets of Type 1 diabetes patients.

All of the isolated RNA was reverse transcribed, so expressed TCRB transcripts were sequenced. TCRdb keeps only in-frame clones here, not all; method: immunoSEQ multiplex PCR. The table includes 160,000 or so clones, roughly 9% detected once. Which antigens these TCRs recognize remains unknown. The specimen sequenced was central memory CD4+ T cells from blood. The receptors were gathered from a woman aged 25-40 years with type 1 diabetes.

Only a few counts were recorded for this clone. This chain uses TRBV7-9 with TRBJ2-1; 8 nucleotides align to TRBD2. Germline loops: CDR1 SEHNR, CDR2 FQNEAQ (reference sequence). The CDR3 is 14 amino acids. V gave up 2 bases and J gave up 9 bases; unmatched junction bases: 6. The CDR3 reads CASSLNREGGEQFF. The CDR3 DNA is TGTGCCAGCAGCTTAAATCGGGAGGGGGGTGAGCAGTTCTTC.

The chain carries TRBV29-1 and TRBJ1-1; D call uncertain. The CDR3 is 12 amino acids. V was shortened by 7 bases and J by 0 bases, with 9 bases between the two germline ends. The germline CDR1 and CDR2 sequences are SQVTM and ANQGSEA. CDR3 residues: CSASQMNTEAFF. Written as DNA, the CDR3 is TGCAGCGCCTCGCAGATGAACACTGAAGCTTTCTTT.

This clone showed up just a few times. The chain uses TRBV5-1 and TRBJ2-7; 8 bases line up with TRBD2. Germline V CDR1 and CDR2: SGHRS, YFSETQ. V lost 5 bases, J lost 2 bases, and 6 bases stayed unmatched. The CDR3 has 14 amino acids. The CDR3 nucleotides are TGCGCCAGCAGGCCCACTAGCGGTCCCTACGAGCAGTACTTC. Its translation: CASRPTSGPYEQYF.

This clone has a handful of counts. CDR3 in DNA: TGCGCCAGCAGCTTGGAGGTGGTGGGGCTAGGTACTGAAGCTTTCTTT. It specifies CASSLEVVGLGTEAFF. The V call is TRBV5-1, the J call TRBJ1-1; tentatively, D is TRBD1 (5 bases). V lost 0 bases and J 5 bases, leaving 17 bases between the germline ends. The CDR3 contains 16 residues. Germline lookup yields CDR1 SGHRS and CDR2 YFSETQ.

The chain is built from TRBV29-1 and TRBJ1-5, with D perhaps matching TRBD1 (6 bases). V was shortened by 2 bases and J by 11 bases, with 13 bases between the two germline ends. This CDR3 has 12 residues. CDR1 is SQVTM and CDR2 is ANQGSEA in the germline V gene. The CDR3 sequence: CSVETGKGAQHF. For the CDR3, the DNA is TGCAGCGTTGAAACTGGGAAGGGGGCCCAGCATTTT. Looking up the rest from reference TRBV29-1 and TRBJ1-5 gives the full variable domain: SAVISQKPSRDICQRGTSLTIQCQVDSQVTMMFWYRQQPGQSLTLIATANQGSEATYESGFVIDKFPISRPNLTFSTLTVSNMSPEDSSIYLCSVETGKGAQHFGDGTRLSIL.

This clone was seen more than once but under ten times. The CDR3 bases are TGTGCCAGCAGCTTCCCGGGACATAGCTCCTACGAGCAGTACTTC. It encodes CASSFPGHSSYEQYF. The rearrangement uses TRBV7-2 and TRBJ2-7, with D possibly TRBD1 on 6 matching bases. Germline V gene sequence: CDR1 SGHTA, CDR2 FQGNSA. V was clipped by 3 bases and J by 0 bases, with 12 bases between them. The CDR3 loop spans 15 amino acids.

This clone was recorded a few times. J is TRBJ1-5 and V is TRBV4-3, with D possibly matching TRBD1 (6 bases). The CDR3 has 13 amino acids. With 1 base removed from V and 5 bases from J, the gap between germline ends came to 6 bases. Germline V gene sequence: CDR1 LGHNA, CDR2 YSLEER. In nucleotides, the CDR3 is TGCGCCAGCAGCCAAGGGGGGCATCAGCCCCAGCATTTT. Amino acid sequence: CASSQGGHQPQHF.

This clone was seen a few times. The chain joins TRBV4-1 to TRBJ2-1; 9 bases fit TRBD2. V was clipped by 4 bases and J by 5 bases; unmatched bases: 6. Germline lookup yields CDR1 MGHRA and CDR2 YSYEKL. The CDR3 has 15 amino acids. The CDR3 loop is CASSPGTSRDNEQFF. CDR3 DNA sequence: TGCGCCAGCAGCCCGGGGACTAGCAGAGACAATGAGCAGTTCTTC.

This clone was picked up a small number of times. The chain recombines TRBV28 with TRBJ1-1; TRBD1 matches at 7 bases. The CDR3 sequence is 18 residues long. V lost 5 bases to trimming and J lost 4 bases; unmatched junction nucleotides: 19. The V gene's germline CDR1 is MDHEN and CDR2 SYDVKM. For the CDR3, the DNA is TGTGCCAGCAGTCCTAACCCGTCCCGACAGGGATTGGGCACTGAAGCTTTCTTT. This gives the protein CASSPNPSRQGLGTEAFF.

The table lists this clone with a few counts. This chain connects TRBV18 to TRBJ1-5; 9 bases fit TRBD1. This CDR3 region has 15 residues. V gave up 2 bases and J gave up 4 bases; unmatched junction bases: 3. CDR1 KGHSH and CDR2 LQKENI come from the germline V gene. For the CDR3, the DNA is TGTGCCAGCTCACCATTGGGACAGGGAAATCAGCCCCAGCATTTT. Encoded protein: CASSPLGQGNQPQHF.

This chain joins TRBV19 and TRBJ2-5; weak D call: TRBD2 (5 bases). The V and J ends lost 7 bases and 1 base respectively, with 16 bases between them. In germline, CDR1 is LNHDA, CDR2 SQIVND (reference sequence). The CDR3 has 15 residues. CDR3 sequence reads: CASTPTRSGQETQYF. As DNA, the CDR3 is TGTGCCAGTACCCCCACTCGGAGCGGCCAAGAGACCCAGTACTTC.

The chain joins TRBV7-9 to TRBJ1-1; possibly TRBD1 for D (5 bases). Trimming removed 5 bases at V and 4 bases at J, with 11 bases between. The CDR3 totals 13 residues. Germline loops: CDR1 SEHNR, CDR2 FQNEAQ (reference sequence). The CDR3 nucleotides read TGTGCCAGCAGCCCTGGGGGGGGCACTGAAGCTTTCTTT. Its translation: CASSPGGGTEAFF. Full variable domain (remainder filled in from reference TRBV7-9 and TRBJ1-1): DTGVSQNPRHKITKRGQNVTFRCDPISEHNRLYWYRQTLGQGPEFLTYFQNEAQLEKSRLLSDRFSAERPKGSFSTLEIQRTEQGDSAMYLCASSPGGGTEAFFGQGTRLTVV.

J is TRBJ2-1 and V is TRBV7-3; no reliable D call. The CDR3 totals 14 residues. With 2 bases removed from V and 6 bases from J, the gap between germline ends came to 11 bases. Germline CDR1 reads SGHTA; CDR2 reads FQGTGA. The CDR3 nucleotides read TGTGCCAGCAGCTTATCGAACGCAGGCAATGAGCAGTTCTTC. This encodes CASSLSNAGNEQFF. The complete variable domain, with remaining parts taken from reference TRBV7-3 and TRBJ2-1, reads GAGVSQTPSNKVTEKGKYVELRCDPISGHTALYWYRQSLGQGPEFLIYFQGTGAADDSGLPNDRFFAVRPEGSVSTLKIQRTERGDSAVYLCASSLSNAGNEQFFGPGTRLTVL.

The sample holds a few counts of this clone. This chain joins TRBV27 and TRBJ2-1, with D possibly being TRBD1 (5 bases). Per germline, CDR1 MNHEY and CDR2 SMNVEV (reference sequence). There are 18 residues in the CDR3. The V end was cut by 5 bases, the J end by 0 bases, with 20 bases between. CDR3 protein: CASSSTPGYEHSYNEQFF. The CDR3 coding sequence is TGTGCCAGCAGTAGTACCCCAGGGTACGAGCACTCCTACAATGAGCAGTTCTTC.

The table lists this clone with a few counts. The chain couples TRBV6-6 to TRBJ2-5; 11 nucleotides match TRBD2. The trim removed 2 bases at V and 4 bases at J, leaving 3 bases unmatched. The CDR3 has 15 residues. Germline V CDR1 and CDR2: MNHNY, SVGAGI (reference sequence). CDR3 amino acids: CASSYGGTSGETQYF. CDR3 nucleotide sequence: TGTGCCAGCAGTTACGGGGGGACTAGCGGAGAGACCCAGTACTTC.

The gene calls are TRBV30 and TRBJ1-4; no clear D gene. V was shortened by 3 bases and J by 7 bases, with 15 bases between the two germline ends. CDR3 length equals 14 residues. Germline V CDR1 and CDR2: GTSNPN, SVGIG (reference sequence). The CDR3 sequence: CAWRRVERAEKLFF. In DNA, the CDR3 is TGTGCCTGGAGAAGGGTTGAGCGGGCTGAAAAACTGTTTTTT.

The CDR3 DNA is TGTGCCAGCAGGATACGGAGCCGGGAGCTGTTTTTT. Protein sequence: CASRIRSRELFF. The chain uses TRBV28 and TRBJ2-2, with D uncertain. Germline V gene lookup returns CDR1 MDHEN and CDR2 SYDVKM. The CDR3 has 12 amino acids. Trimming removed 6 bases at V and 9 bases at J, with 11 bases between.

This clone has a handful of counts. This sequence joins TRBV7-2 and TRBJ2-1; no clear D. Germline V gene data show CDR1 as SGHTA and CDR2 as FQGNSA. CDR3 length: 15 residues. The ends were cut back, 1 base at V and 6 bases at J, with 13 bases in the middle. The CDR3 region has the DNA TGTGCCAGCAGCTTAGGGGTGGGCTCGGTCAATGAGCAGTTCTTC. Its protein is CASSLGVGSVNEQFF.

The chain is built from TRBV6-5 and TRBJ2-5; 9 nucleotides line up with TRBD1. Germline V gene sequence: CDR1 MNHEY, CDR2 SVGAGI. This CDR3 comprises 13 residues. V gave up 11 bases and J gave up 3 bases; unmatched junction bases: 7. The CDR3 spells CAASRDREETQYF. In nucleotides, the CDR3 is TGTGCCGCCTCCCGGGACAGGGAAGAGACCCAGTACTTC.

This sequence joins TRBV5-1 and TRBJ1-5; D remains unclear. Deletions cut 4 bases from V and 2 bases from J, with 10 bases between. Per germline, CDR1 SGHRS and CDR2 YFSETQ. The length of the CDR3 is 14 residues. The DNA for the CDR3 is TGCGCCAGCAGCACGGGAGGCGGCAATCAGCCCCAGCATTTT. It codes for CASSTGGGNQPQHF.

In its sample, this clone was seen once. The chain recombines TRBV7-9 with TRBJ1-2; TRBD1 matches at 7 bases. V dropped 4 bases and J dropped 7; count of bases not matched to a gene: 12. This CDR3 has 15 residues. The germline CDR1 and CDR2 sequences are SEHNR and FQNEAQ (reference sequence). The CDR3: CASSSGTVGWGGYTF. The CDR3 bases are TGTGCCAGCAGCTCCGGGACAGTAGGCTGGGGTGGCTACACCTTC.

The rearrangement joins TRBV29-1 to TRBJ1-5; D may be TRBD1 (6 bases). This CDR3 spans 13 amino acids. With 4 bases removed from V and 7 bases from J, the gap between germline ends came to 14 bases. Germline CDR1 reads SQVTM; CDR2 reads ANQGSEA. The CDR3 loop is CSVGWGQGQPQHF. CDR3 nucleotide sequence: TGCAGCGTTGGGTGGGGGCAGGGACAGCCCCAGCATTTT.

This clone was detected only a few times. CDR3 DNA sequence: TGCGCCAGCAGCCCTCGGGGACAGGGACGCTCTGGGGCCAACGTCCTGACTTTC. This sequence encodes CASSPRGQGRSGANVLTF. The rearrangement links TRBV5-1 to TRBJ2-6; 9 positions agree with TRBD1. The germline V gene has CDR1 SGHRS and CDR2 YFSETQ. With V trimmed by 4 bases and J by 0 bases, 8 bases remained unmatched. The CDR3 totals 18 residues.

This clone was detected a few times. The rearrangement joins TRBV10-3 to TRBJ2-7; D remains ambiguous. With 7 bases removed from V and 6 bases from J, the gap between germline ends came to 10 bases. This CDR3 region has 11 residues. In germline, CDR1 is ENHRY, CDR2 SYGVKD. CDR3 loop: CAIKTELEQYF. The CDR3 DNA follows: TGTGCCATCAAGACGGAGCTCGAGCAGTACTTC.

The CDR3 DNA is TGTGCCAGCTCACCAGAGGGTGTAGAAAAACTGTTTTTT. Translated, it gives CASSPEGVEKLFF. V gene TRBV18 combines with J gene TRBJ1-4; D call uncertain. V lost 2 bases and J lost 8, with 9 bases in between. This CDR3 is 13 amino acids long. Germline CDR1 KGHSH, CDR2 LQKENI. Drawing the rest from reference TRBV18 and TRBJ1-4, the complete variable domain is NAGVMQNPRHLVRRRGQEARLRCSPMKGHSHVYWYRQLPEEGLKFMVYLQKENIIDESGMPKERFSAEFPKEGPSILRIQQVVRGDSAAYFCASSPEGVEKLFFGSGTQLSVL.

The chain uses TRBV18 and TRBJ2-7; D call uncertain. V gave up 5 bases and J gave up 4 bases, with 15 bases separating them. This CDR3 has 14 amino acids. CDR1 KGHSH and CDR2 LQKENI come from the germline V gene. CDR3 nucleotides: TGTGCCAGCTCAAGCGACTCGACCCTATACGAGCAGTACTTC. It yields the protein CASSSDSTLYEQYF. The entire variable domain, with the rest obtained from reference TRBV18 and TRBJ2-7, is as follows: NAGVMQNPRHLVRRRGQEARLRCSPMKGHSHVYWYRQLPEEGLKFMVYLQKENIIDESGMPKERFSAEFPKEGPSILRIQQVVRGDSAAYFCASSSDSTLYEQYFGPGTRLTVT.

There are a few counts of this clone. The rearrangement links TRBV2 to TRBJ1-2; D may be TRBD1 (5 bases). Between the trimmed V and J ends, which lost 8 bases and 7 bases, there was a span of 20 bases. Germline loops: CDR1 SNHLY, CDR2 FYNNEI. The CDR3 is 14 residues long. DNA of the CDR3: TGTGCCAGCGGTGGGACGGTTTCGGACTCTGGCTACACCTTC. Its translation: CASGGTVSDSGYTF.

The chain uses TRBV6-6 and TRBJ1-2; D gene ambiguous. Germline CDR1 and CDR2: MNHNY and SVGAGI (reference sequence). The V end was cut by 0 bases, the J end by 8 bases, with 10 bases between. The CDR3 length is 13 residues. The CDR3 sequence: CASSYSSGEGYTF. The CDR3 nucleotides are TGTGCCAGCAGTTACTCATCCGGAGAGGGCTACACCTTC.

This clone was counted only a few times. This chain connects TRBV5-8 to TRBJ2-5, with 15 bases fitting TRBD2. CDR3 length: 15 residues. After removal of 4 bases from V and 4 bases from J, the junction contained 2 bases not matched to a gene. In germline, CDR1 is SGHTS, CDR2 YDEGEE. The CDR3 sequence is CASSLGLAGGETQYF. CDR3 DNA: TGTGCCAGCAGCCTGGGACTAGCGGGAGGAGAGACCCAGTACTTC.

The rearrangement uses TRBV11-3 and TRBJ1-1, with D perhaps TRBD1 (6 bases). V gave up 7 bases and J gave up 0 bases, with 9 bases separating them. CDR3 length: 13 amino acids. Germline CDR1 and CDR2: SGHNT and YENEEA. CDR3 nucleotide sequence: TGTGCCAGCAACGGACAGATGAACACTGAAGCTTTCTTT. Encoded protein: CASNGQMNTEAFF.